The clone carrying this TCR beta chain was seen repeatedly, ten times or more. V lost 4 bases and J 1 base, leaving 17 bases between the germline ends. Germline CDR1 SGHRS, CDR2 YFSETQ. This CDR3 comprises 16 residues. Synthesis of cDNA used 5'RACE (with 10-nucleotide random UMIs). TCRdb passed the 5' RACE reads through MiXCR, listing each CDR3 protein once. The data contain 15,000 to 25,000 distinct CDR3 sequences, 6.5% to 9% of them singletons. This sample is part of a study of neurological immune-mediated disorders. This TCR came from a woman in her twenties or thirties with HTLV-1-associated myelopathy (HAM/TSP). The sample was CD8+ T cells from blood. The chain joins TRBV5-1 to TRBJ1-1; TRBD1 is a possible D gene (5 bases). The DNA of the CDR3 is TGCGCCAGCAGCCCCGGACCGGGGGGTGGGAACACTGAAGCTTTCTTT. This translates into CASSPGPGGGNTEAFF.